A single sample is the source of the 23 T cell receptor beta chains below, sequenced in a study of cytotoxic CD8 clonotypes in ibrutinib-treated CLL. Data came from immunoSEQ multiplex PCR; TCRdb stores just in-frame clones and leaves some out. The sample holds about 17,000 clones, roughly 60% seen once. Here the sequenced sample was PBMCs, taken after 12 months of ibrutinib treatment. The receptors shown here come from a human donor with chronic lymphocytic leukemia.

The rearrangement joins TRBV5-6 to TRBJ1-1; a weak D match, TRBD1 (5 bases). The germline V gene has CDR1 SGHDT and CDR2 YYEEEE. This CDR3 is built from 12 residues. Trimming stripped 6 bases from V and 9 bases from J, with 15 bases between. CDR3 residues: CASTSGGFKAFF. The CDR3 coding sequence is TGTGCCAGCACCTCCGGGGGGTTTAAAGCTTTCTTT.

This clone was picked up a small number of times. The J gene is TRBJ2-5, the V gene TRBV14; 10 bases align to TRBD2. V lost 3 bases to trimming and J lost 5 bases; unmatched junction nucleotides: 6. The CDR3 is made up of 15 amino acids. Per the germline V gene, CDR1 is SGHDN and CDR2 is FVKESK. CDR3 in amino acids: CASSQLAGARETQYF. CDR3 DNA sequence: TGTGCCAGCAGCCAGCTAGCGGGAGCTCGGGAGACCCAGTACTTC.

This sequence joins TRBV10-3 and TRBJ2-5; tentative D call: TRBD2 (5 bases). The CDR3 totals 13 residues. Germline CDR1 and CDR2: ENHRY and SYGVKD. Trimming left V 7 bases short and J 1 base short, with 10 bases between. This CDR3 reads CAIKRDPQETQYF. As DNA, the CDR3 is TGTGCCATCAAACGGGATCCCCAAGAGACCCAGTACTTC.

The chain links TRBV9 to TRBJ2-5; 7 bases align to TRBD1. The V and J ends lost 2 bases and 0 bases, in that order; junction bases with no gene match: 1. This CDR3 region has 14 residues. The germline V gene has CDR1 SGDLS and CDR2 YYNGEE. CDR3 sequence reads: CASSVGQDQETQYF. The CDR3 nucleotides read TGTGCCAGCAGCGTTGGACAGGACCAAGAGACCCAGTACTTC. The full variable domain, completed using reference TRBV9 and TRBJ2-5, is DSGVTQTPKHLITATGQRVTLRCSPRSGDLSVYWYQQSLDQGLQFLIQYYNGEERAKGNILERFSAQQFPDLHSELNLSSLELGDSALYFCASSVGQDQETQYFGPGTRLLVL.

The gene calls are TRBV9 and TRBJ1-4; 9 bases fit TRBD1. The germline CDR1 and CDR2 sequences are SGDLS and YYNGEE. V trimming: 3 bases; J trimming: 3 bases; junction bases outside the gene matches: 3. This CDR3 contains 15 residues. CDR3 amino acids: CASSATGGPNEKLFF. DNA of the CDR3: TGTGCCAGCAGCGCCACAGGGGGCCCTAATGAAAAACTGTTTTTT. Together with reference TRBV9 and TRBJ1-4, the CDR3 gives the full variable domain: DSGVTQTPKHLITATGQRVTLRCSPRSGDLSVYWYQQSLDQGLQFLIQYYNGEERAKGNILERFSAQQFPDLHSELNLSSLELGDSALYFCASSATGGPNEKLFFGSGTQLSVL.

The rearrangement links TRBV28 to TRBJ2-3, with D perhaps matching TRBD2 (7 bases). V was shortened by 3 bases and J by 5 bases, with 12 bases between the two germline ends. CDR3 length: 14 residues. From germline, CDR1 is MDHEN and CDR2 SYDVKM. The CDR3 DNA sequence: TGTGCCAGCAGTTTGGGGGGGCTGAGAGATACGCAGTATTTT. Its translation: CASSLGGLRDTQYF. Drawing the rest from reference TRBV28 and TRBJ2-3, the complete variable domain is DVKVTQSSRYLVKRTGEKVFLECVQDMDHENMFWYRQDPGLGLRLIYFSYDVKMKEKGDIPEGYSVSREKKERFSLILESASTNQTSMYLCASSLGGLRDTQYFGPGTRLTVL.

In its sample, this clone was seen a few times. One junction end does not reproduce the germline sequence, and a read error may be involved. The sample has other DNA sequences that encode this CDR3 too. V usage is TRBV7-6 and J usage is TRBJ1-1; D is unresolved. Germline CDR1 reads SGHVS; CDR2 reads FNYEAQ. There are 13 residues in the CDR3. The CDR3 region has the DNA TGTGCTAGCAGCTTCGAGGTCAACACTGAAGCTTTCTTT. Protein product: CASSFEVNTEAFF.

The rearrangement uses TRBV2 and TRBJ1-1, with a weak D call TRBD1 (6 bases). The CDR3 is 15 amino acids. CDR1 and CDR2 from the germline V gene are SNHLY and FYNNEI. V gave up 6 bases and J gave up 1 base, with 15 bases separating them. The CDR3 nucleotides are TGTGCCAGCAGGAACGGGGGGCGGTCGAACACTGAAGCTTTCTTT. Its protein is CASRNGGRSNTEAFF.

This rearrangement joins TRBV7-3 to TRBJ2-7, with 8 bases aligning to TRBD1. Germline CDR1 reads SGHTA; CDR2 reads FQGTGA. The CDR3 contains 14 residues. The ends lost 2 bases at V and 3 bases at J; junction bases unmatched: 3. The CDR3 sequence: CASSLSGTGYEQYF. The CDR3 coding sequence is TGTGCCAGCAGCTTATCCGGGACAGGCTACGAGCAGTACTTC.

This clone has only one observation. The rearrangement links TRBV4-2 to TRBJ2-3, with 15 bases that match TRBD2. Per the germline V gene, CDR1 is LGHNA and CDR2 is YNFKEQ. The CDR3 is made up of 19 amino acids. With 0 bases clipped from V and 6 bases from J, the junction kept 10 bases outside the gene matches. This chain's CDR3 is CASSQDGNSGLAGGDTQYF. The DNA for the CDR3 is TGTGCCAGCAGCCAAGATGGGAATTCGGGACTAGCGGGAGGTGATACGCAGTATTTT.

The chain joins TRBV6-1 to TRBJ2-5, with 8 bases fitting TRBD2. Trimming removed 1 base from V and 4 bases from J; junction bases left unmatched: 8. Germline CDR1 reads MNHNS; CDR2 reads SASEGT. This CDR3 has 16 amino acids. The CDR3 nucleotides read TGTGCCAGCAGTGAAGAGGGACGGGGGGGAGTAGAGACCCAGTACTTC. Residues: CASSEEGRGGVETQYF.

This clone was counted ten times or more. J is TRBJ2-1 and V is TRBV5-1; D call uncertain. CDR1 and CDR2 (germline): SGHRS, YFSETQ. Trimming took off 0 bases at V and 10 bases at J, with 5 bases between the two ends. This CDR3 spans 11 amino acids. CDR3 sequence (DNA): TGCGCCAGCAGCTTGGGTCCCGAGCAGTTCTTC. As protein: CASSLGPEQFF. The entire variable domain, with the rest obtained from reference TRBV5-1 and TRBJ2-1, is as follows: KAGVTQTPRYLIKTRGQQVTLSCSPISGHRSVSWYQQTPGQGLQFLFEYFSETQRNKGNFPGRFSGRQFSNSRSEMNVSTLELGDSALYLCASSLGPEQFFGPGTRLTVL.

The chain links TRBV5-1 to TRBJ2-3, with 9 bases that match TRBD2. The CDR3 is 16 amino acids. V shed 4 bases and J 2 bases; nucleotides not matched to a gene: 8. Germline V gene lookup returns CDR1 SGHRS and CDR2 YFSETQ. The CDR3 DNA is TGCGCCAGCAGCCCCCGGACTAGCGCCGTCACAGATACGCAGTATTTT. It translates to CASSPRTSAVTDTQYF.

The chain links TRBV11-2 to TRBJ2-7; D is ambiguous. CDR1 and CDR2 from the germline V gene are SGHAT and FQNNGV. The length of the CDR3 is 11 residues. V lost 4 bases to trimming and J lost 5 bases, with 6 bases between them. This chain's CDR3 is CASSSAHEQYF. CDR3 DNA sequence: TGTGCCAGCAGCTCAGCGCACGAGCAGTACTTC.

This CDR3 reads CASSLAGEVNTGELFF. The CDR3 DNA reads as TGTGCCAGCAGCCTTGCGGGAGAGGTGAACACCGGGGAGCTGTTTTTT. The J gene is TRBJ2-2, the V gene TRBV7-3; TRBD2 matches at 7 bases. The germline CDR1 and CDR2 sequences are SGHTA and FQGTGA. The V gene end was trimmed by 5 bases and the J gene end by 1 base; junction bases not matched to a gene: 7. CDR3 length: 16 residues.

In DNA, the CDR3 is TGTGCCAGCAGTTCGGGGCTGGCCAAAAACATTCAGTACTTC. Amino acids: CASSSGLAKNIQYF. J is TRBJ2-4 and V is TRBV6-5; D could derive from TRBD1 or TRBD2 (5 bases each). V shed 4 bases and J shed 1 base, with 8 bases lying between them. This CDR3 contains 14 residues. The germline gives CDR1 MNHEY, CDR2 SVGAGI.

V gene TRBV20-1 combines with J gene TRBJ1-2; D remains ambiguous. This CDR3 is built from 10 residues. Germline loops: CDR1 DFQATT, CDR2 SNEGSKA (reference sequence). The CDR3 loop reads CRASGEGYTF. Written as DNA, the CDR3 is TGCAGAGCAAGCGGGGAGGGCTACACCTTC.

The V gene is TRBV4-1, the J gene TRBJ2-7; 11 nucleotides match TRBD2. J lost 4 bases, V lost 3 bases, and 5 bases had no gene match. The CDR3 has 15 residues. Germline V lookup: CDR1 MGHRA, CDR2 YSYEKL. This CDR3 reads CASSQVTSGAYEQYF. As DNA, the CDR3 is TGCGCCAGCAGCCAGGTGACTAGCGGGGCTTACGAGCAGTACTTC.

The rearrangement uses TRBV6-6 and TRBJ1-5, with 7 positions matching TRBD1. The CDR3 sequence is 13 residues long. V lost 6 bases and J lost 9; bases outside the gene matches: 8. CDR1 and CDR2 from the germline V gene are MNHNY and SVGAGI (reference sequence). CDR3 sequence (DNA): TGTGCCAGCAGCCGGAGGGGGGACAGGCCCCAGCATTTT. The encoded protein is CASSRRGDRPQHF.

The chain joins TRBV30 to TRBJ2-2; 9 bases are shared with TRBD2. Germline lookup yields CDR1 GTSNPN and CDR2 SVGIG (reference sequence). With 2 bases clipped from V and 6 bases from J, the junction kept 4 bases outside the gene matches. The CDR3 contains 14 residues. In nucleotides, the CDR3 is TGTGCCTGGAGTTTGGGACTAGCTTCCGGGGAGCTGTTTTTT. It yields the protein CAWSLGLASGELFF. Supplemented by reference TRBV30 and TRBJ2-2, the full variable domain reads SQTIHQWPATLVQPVGSPLSLECTVEGTSNPNLYWYRQAAGRGLQLLFYSVGIGQISSEVPQNLSASRPQDRQFILSSKKLLLSDSGFYLCAWSLGLASGELFFGEGSRLTVL.

V is TRBV11-2 and J is TRBJ2-7; no firm D call. The V gene lost 4 bases and the J gene lost 3 bases, with 13 bases spanning the gap. Germline V CDR1 and CDR2: SGHAT, FQNNGV. CDR3 length equals 14 residues. The CDR3 is CASSSRTWVYEQYF. The CDR3, as DNA: TGTGCCAGCAGCTCTCGGACGTGGGTCTACGAGCAGTACTTC.

The chain recombines TRBV19 with TRBJ2-1; 7 nucleotides match TRBD2. This CDR3 has 17 amino acids. Germline CDR1 LNHDA, CDR2 SQIVND (reference sequence). The junction had 19 bases not matched to a gene; V was cut back by 7 bases and J by 7 bases. CDR3 residues: CASTEGASGVVGNEQFF. CDR3 in DNA: TGTGCCAGTACCGAAGGAGCTAGCGGAGTAGTGGGGAATGAGCAGTTCTTC. The variable domain in full, with the rest retrieved from reference TRBV19 and TRBJ2-1, is DGGITQSPKYLFRKEGQNVTLSCEQNLNHDAMYWYRQDPGQGLRLIYYSQIVNDFQKGDIAEGYSVSREKKESFPLTVTSAQKNPTAFYLCASTEGASGVVGNEQFFGPGTRLTVL.

This clone was seen just once. The chain uses TRBV10-3 and TRBJ2-3; tentatively, D is TRBD2 (6 bases). CDR1 is ENHRY, CDR2 SYGVKD, per germline. Trimming removed 2 bases at V and 5 bases at J, with 38 bases between. The CDR3 is made up of 23 amino acids. CDR3 DNA: TGTGCCATCAGTGAGCCGCGGGACTTTGAGGGAGGACCGGGATTGAAAGACCTAGATACGCAGTATTTT. As protein: CAISEPRDFEGGPGLKDLDTQYF.